This T cell receptor beta chain was sequenced in a study of blood T cell repertoires in COVID-19. Study in general: Whether acute or convalescent, the COVID-19 samples came from the United States, Italy and Spain. Sources were T cells, B-cell-depleted T cells, or PBMCs; the material itself was cDNA or gDNA.

The CDR3 runs to 15 residues. Trimming cost V 2 bases and J 9 bases; bases outside gene matches: 12. Germline lookup yields CDR1 MNHEY and CDR2 SVGAGI. Source study methods: Amplification with reference gene primers provided the estimates of nucleated cell counts. TCRdb's copy holds only in-frame clones and misses some; the assay was immunoSEQ multiplex PCR. Clonal size and the V and J genes are those of that table, whereas D and trimming came from the DNA. Among roughly 250,000 clones listed, roughly 90% were seen once. The rearrangement links TRBV6-5 to TRBJ1-2; 7 nucleotides line up with TRBD1. Sequenced material: peripheral blood. This TCR was sampled from a man aged 25-45 years with acute or convalescent COVID-19. CDR3 loop: CASSYTRDKTGSYTF. The CDR3 bases are TGTGCCAGCAGTTACACGAGGGACAAGACAGGGAGCTACACCTTC.